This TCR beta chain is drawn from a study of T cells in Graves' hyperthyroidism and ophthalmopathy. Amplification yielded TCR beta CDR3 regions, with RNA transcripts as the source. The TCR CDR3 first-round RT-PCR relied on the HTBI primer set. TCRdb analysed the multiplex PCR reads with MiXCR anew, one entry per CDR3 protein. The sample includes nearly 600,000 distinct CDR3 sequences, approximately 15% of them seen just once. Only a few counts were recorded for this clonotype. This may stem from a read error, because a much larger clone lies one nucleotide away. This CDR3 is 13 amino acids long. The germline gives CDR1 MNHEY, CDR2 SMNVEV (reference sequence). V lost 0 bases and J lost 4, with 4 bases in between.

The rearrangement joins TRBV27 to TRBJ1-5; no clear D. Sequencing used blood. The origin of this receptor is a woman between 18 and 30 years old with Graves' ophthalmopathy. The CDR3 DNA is TGTGCCAGCAGTTTATCCCAAAATCAGCCCCAGCATTTT. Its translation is CASSLSQNQPQHF.